This T cell receptor beta chain was captured in a study of CD8 T cells in Susac syndrome. After extraction with the RNeasy kit, 0.5 to 1 ug of the RNA was reverse transcribed using random hexamers. immunoSEQ multiplex PCR amplified TCR beta CDR3 across 54 Vbeta, 13 Jbeta. TCRdb redid the calling of the immunoSEQ multiplex PCR reads with MiXCR, one entry per CDR3 protein. The sample includes around 150,000 distinct CDR3 sequences, about 95% of them seen just once. Negative magnetic isolation gave CD8+ and CD4+ cells; FACS enriched CD8+ TEMRA. CDR3 length equals 13 residues. Germline assignment: CDR1 SGHNT and CDR2 YENEEA. Trimming stripped 0 bases from V and 10 bases from J, with 10 bases between.

The gene calls are TRBV11-3 and TRBJ2-1; no reliable D call. This TCR was sampled from a human donor with multiple sclerosis. The sample taken for sequencing was CD4+ T cells from PBMCs. CDR3 sequence: CASSLDFTGEQFF. The DNA of the CDR3 is TGTGCCAGCAGCTTAGATTTTACCGGGGAGCAGTTCTTC.